The 18 T cell receptor beta chains in this list originate from one sample, sequenced in a study of blood T cell repertoires in COVID-19 (dated by TCRdb to between 2020 and 2021). Library preparation employed the immunoSEQ multiplex PCR assay. Drawn from immuneACCESS, this table holds only the in-frame rearrangements with V and J called that TCRdb kept. Clones are partly lost; checked studies trace under half to an unresolved V gene and leave the rest unexplained. A total of about 83,000 clones appear in this sample, around 90% of them only once. The top ten hold under 3% of the sample. The sequencing sample was made of peripheral blood. These TCRs come from a woman aged 45-65 years with active or convalescent COVID-19.

The chain couples TRBV30 to TRBJ2-6; D ambiguous. This CDR3 has 12 amino acids. The V gene's germline CDR1 is GTSNPN and CDR2 SVGIG (reference sequence). DNA for the CDR3: TGTGGGTGGGGTACTGGGGCCAACGTCCTGACTTTC. Its protein is CGWGTGANVLTF.

This clone occurred once. CDR3: CASSLAVIPAGTGTYNEQFF. As DNA, the CDR3 is TGCGCCAGCAGCTTGGCGGTTATCCCCGCCGGGACAGGGACCTACAATGAGCAGTTCTTC. The rearrangement joins TRBV5-1 to TRBJ2-1, with 9 bases lining up with TRBD1. V lost 0 bases to trimming and J lost 2 bases; unmatched junction nucleotides: 15. This CDR3 has 20 amino acids. Looked up from germline, CDR1 is SGHRS and CDR2 is YFSETQ. Supplemented by reference TRBV5-1 and TRBJ2-1, the full variable domain reads KAGVTQTPRYLIKTRGQQVTLSCSPISGHRSVSWYQQTPGQGLQFLFEYFSETQRNKGNFPGRFSGRQFSNSRSEMNVSTLELGDSALYLCASSLAVIPAGTGTYNEQFFGPGTRLTVL.

CDR3 region: CASSLYDSGTGDYEQYF. The DNA of the CDR3 is TGTGCCAGCAGCTTATATGATTCCGGGACAGGGGACTACGAGCAGTACTTC. The J gene is TRBJ2-7, the V gene TRBV11-2, with 10 bases matching TRBD1. This CDR3 has 17 amino acids. The junction had 10 bases not matched to a gene; V was cut back by 2 bases and J by 3 bases. Per the germline V gene, CDR1 is SGHAT and CDR2 is FQNNGV.

This clone was seen only a few times. The rearrangement joins TRBV27 to TRBJ1-1; perhaps TRBD1 as D (6 bases). CDR3 length equals 11 residues. The V gene lost 7 bases and the J gene lost 11 bases, with 14 bases spanning the gap. Germline-derived CDR1 and CDR2 are MNHEY and SMNVEV (reference sequence). The CDR3 DNA reads TGTGCCAGCACCTATAACAGGGAGGCTTTCTTT. Amino acid sequence: CASTYNREAFF.

The chain joins TRBV6-4 to TRBJ1-2; D unresolved. The CDR3 runs to 16 residues. The V and J ends lost 0 bases and 3 bases respectively, with 14 bases between them. Looked up from germline, CDR1 is MRHNA and CDR2 is SNTAGT. In DNA form, the CDR3 reads TGTGCCAGCAGTGACTCTGTAAGAGGGTGGGACTATGGCTACACCTTC. It yields the protein CASSDSVRGWDYGYTF.

The genes are TRBV7-3 and TRBJ2-1; D is unresolved. Between the trimmed V and J ends, which lost 4 bases and 5 bases, there was a span of 9 bases. This CDR3 is built from 13 residues. The V gene's germline CDR1 is SGHTA and CDR2 FQGTGA. CDR3 coding DNA: TGTGCCAGCAGCTCAACTCGGGACAATGAGCAGTTCTTC. Translated: CASSSTRDNEQFF.

The V gene is TRBV19, the J gene TRBJ1-6; 8 bases match TRBD1. The length of the CDR3 is 16 residues. J gave up 1 base and V 3 bases, and 2 bases lay outside the gene matches. Germline loops: CDR1 LNHDA, CDR2 SQIVND (reference sequence). CDR3 in DNA: TGTGCCAGTAGTATCGACAGGGGTTCCTATAATTCACCCCTCCACTTT. Amino acids: CASSIDRGSYNSPLHF.

This chain joins TRBV5-4 and TRBJ1-2; D gene unclear. This CDR3 comprises 13 residues. Germline V gene data show CDR1 as SGHNT and CDR2 as YYREEE (reference sequence). V was trimmed by 5 bases and J by 4 bases, leaving 12 bases between them. The CDR3 reads CASSLPTSYGYTF. The CDR3, as DNA: TGTGCCAGCAGTCTTCCAACAAGCTATGGCTACACCTTC.

The CDR3 sequence is CASGTGSATEAFF. The CDR3, as DNA: TGTGCCAGCGGAACAGGGTCAGCAACTGAAGCTTTCTTT. The gene calls are TRBV9 and TRBJ1-1, with D possibly TRBD1 on 6 matching bases. The germline CDR1 and CDR2 sequences are SGDLS and YYNGEE. Trimming took off 7 bases at V and 5 bases at J, with 15 bases between the two ends. The CDR3 has 13 amino acids.

The chain employs TRBV25-1 and TRBJ2-7, with unresolved D. V lost 8 bases and J 5 bases, leaving 19 bases between the germline ends. The CDR3 contains 14 residues. CDR1 and CDR2 (germline): MGHDK, SYGVNS. As DNA, the CDR3 is TGTGCCAGCGGGCAATGTTCCGGCAGCAACGAGCAGTACTTC. Amino acid sequence: CASGQCSGSNEQYF.

The chain has TRBV2 and TRBJ2-1, with 9 bases that match TRBD1. With 10 bases clipped from V and 4 bases from J, the junction kept 11 bases outside the gene matches. The CDR3 covers 15 residues. Germline lookup yields CDR1 SNHLY and CDR2 FYNNEI. The DNA of the CDR3 is TGTGCCACCATCACCGGGACAGGGAAGTACAATGAGCAGTTCTTC. Translation gives CATITGTGKYNEQFF.

This clone was counted once. The chain links TRBV4-3 to TRBJ2-5; D not certain. This CDR3 has 16 residues. Germline V gene data show CDR1 as LGHNA and CDR2 as YSLEER. V gave up 0 bases and J gave up 2 bases, with 13 bases separating them. CDR3 sequence: CASSQDLSYLQETQYF. In nucleotides, the CDR3 is TGCGCCAGCAGCCAAGATCTGAGCTACCTTCAAGAGACCCAGTACTTC.

The V call is TRBV4-2, the J call TRBJ1-1, with no clear D. Germline V gives CDR1 LGHNA, CDR2 YNFKEQ. V was clipped by 6 bases and J by 1 base, with 24 bases between them. The CDR3 is made up of 18 amino acids. The CDR3 here is CASSRETDPGRRNTEAFF. The CDR3 DNA is TGTGCCAGCAGTCGTGAGACTGACCCCGGCCGGAGGAACACTGAAGCTTTCTTT.

CDR3 in amino acids: CASSIGNQGTQYF. Here the CDR3 DNA reads TGTGCCAGTAGTATAGGTAACCAGGGGACCCAGTACTTC. The J gene is TRBJ2-5, the V gene TRBV19, with TRBD1 as a possible D gene (5 bases). The germline V and J ends were trimmed by 1 base and 7 bases, with 10 bases remaining between them. This CDR3 is 13 amino acids long. CDR1 is LNHDA, CDR2 SQIVND, per germline (reference sequence).

This clone came up once. This sequence joins TRBV9 and TRBJ2-3, with 7 positions matching TRBD2. V was pared by 0 bases and J by 1 base, with 8 bases of the junction left unmatched. This CDR3 has 17 residues. Germline V gene lookup returns CDR1 SGDLS and CDR2 YYNGEE. The CDR3 loop is CASSVVGTSAGTDTQYF. CDR3 nucleotides: TGTGCCAGCAGCGTAGTAGGAACTAGCGCGGGCACAGATACGCAGTATTTT.

V gene TRBV29-1 combines with J gene TRBJ1-2; unclear D gene. CDR1 and CDR2 (germline): SQVTM, ANQGSEA. This CDR3 comprises 12 residues. V was clipped by 4 bases and J by 6 bases, with 12 bases between them. The CDR3 DNA is TGCAGCGTTGTAGTACCCCCGGATGGCTACACCTTC. Its translation is CSVVVPPDGYTF.

Only a few counts were recorded for this clone. The chain couples TRBV7-3 to TRBJ2-5; possible D gene TRBD1, 5 bases. Germline CDR1 SGHTA, CDR2 FQGTGA. CDR3 length: 15 residues. The germline V and J ends were trimmed by 2 bases and 5 bases, with 15 bases remaining between them. Here the CDR3 DNA reads TGTGCCAGCAGCTTATCATCTTCAGGGATGGAGACCCAGTACTTC. It yields the protein CASSLSSSGMETQYF. Together with reference TRBV7-3 and TRBJ2-5, the CDR3 gives the full variable domain: GAGVSQTPSNKVTEKGKYVELRCDPISGHTALYWYRQSLGQGPEFLIYFQGTGAADDSGLPNDRFFAVRPEGSVSTLKIQRTERGDSAVYLCASSLSSSGMETQYFGPGTRLLVL.

The chain is built from TRBV6-6 and TRBJ2-3; no reliable D call. Trimming shortened V by 6 bases and J by 0 bases, and 10 bases separated the two germline ends. Germline V gene sequence: CDR1 MNHNY, CDR2 SVGAGI (reference sequence). CDR3 size: 14 residues. The DNA of the CDR3 is TGTGCCAGCAGCAGGCACGGCAGCACAGATACGCAGTATTTT. It translates to CASSRHGSTDTQYF.